The clone carrying this T cell receptor beta chain has only one observation. The data originate from a study of T cell responses to AZD1222 COVID-19 vaccine. Sequenced by immunoSEQ multiplex PCR; TCRdb stores in-frame clones only, minus some. The sample records roughly 120,000 clones, 88% being singletons. The V end was cut by 2 bases, the J end by 1 base, with 14 bases between. The CDR3 runs to 16 residues. Germline CDR1 and CDR2: SGHTA and FQGTGA. The sequence was collected from an adult who received the AZD1222 COVID-19 vaccine. This sequence joins TRBV7-3 and TRBJ1-1, with D unresolved. Sequenced material: peripheral blood, taken 28 days after the second AZD1222 dose. For the CDR3, the DNA is TGTGCCAGCAGCTTATATTATTGGGAGGGGAACACTGAAGCTTTCTTT. Encoded protein: CASSLYYWEGNTEAFF.